One and the same sample provided the 3 T cell receptor beta chains below, sequenced in a study of beta chain features in type 1 diabetes. Investigators reverse transcribed all isolated RNA, so they sequenced expressed TCRB transcripts. TCRdb's copy holds only in-frame clones and misses some; the assay was immunoSEQ multiplex PCR. Here the sample spans about 260,000 clones, about a fifth being singletons. Their recognized antigens are unknown. Whole-study results and caveats: Moderately but significantly shorter TCRB CDR3s were found in Type 1 diabetes patients in all four CD4+ subsets.

The sequencing sample was made of naive CD4+ T cells from blood. The receptors originated from a woman in her 40s with type 1 diabetes.

This clone turned up a few times. This sequence joins TRBV7-2 and TRBJ2-5, with unresolved D. Deletions cut 1 base from V and 0 bases from J, with 9 bases between. Germline CDR1 reads SGHTA; CDR2 reads FQGNSA. This CDR3 has 15 residues. This chain's CDR3 is CASSLGVNHQETQYF. The CDR3 region has the DNA TGTGCCAGCAGCTTAGGCGTCAACCACCAAGAGACCCAGTACTTC.

This clone occurred a few times. J is TRBJ2-3 and V is TRBV19, with 8 bases that match TRBD2. The V and J ends lost 0 bases and 8 bases, in that order; junction bases with no gene match: 16. The CDR3 is 18 residues long. Germline assignment: CDR1 LNHDA and CDR2 SQIVND (reference sequence). CDR3 amino acids: CASSIDLSTGAGALTQYF. Written as DNA, the CDR3 is TGTGCCAGTAGTATAGATCTGTCGACGGGAGCGGGGGCGCTTACGCAGTATTTT.

This clone has only a few counts. The gene calls are TRBV9 and TRBJ1-2, with 7 positions matching TRBD1. Trimming cost V 0 bases and J 11 bases; bases outside gene matches: 7. The CDR3 consists of 13 residues. The germline CDR1 and CDR2 sequences are SGDLS and YYNGEE. The CDR3 DNA sequence: TGTGCCAGCAGCGTAGGCTTCCAGGGGGATTACACCTTC. As protein: CASSVGFQGDYTF.